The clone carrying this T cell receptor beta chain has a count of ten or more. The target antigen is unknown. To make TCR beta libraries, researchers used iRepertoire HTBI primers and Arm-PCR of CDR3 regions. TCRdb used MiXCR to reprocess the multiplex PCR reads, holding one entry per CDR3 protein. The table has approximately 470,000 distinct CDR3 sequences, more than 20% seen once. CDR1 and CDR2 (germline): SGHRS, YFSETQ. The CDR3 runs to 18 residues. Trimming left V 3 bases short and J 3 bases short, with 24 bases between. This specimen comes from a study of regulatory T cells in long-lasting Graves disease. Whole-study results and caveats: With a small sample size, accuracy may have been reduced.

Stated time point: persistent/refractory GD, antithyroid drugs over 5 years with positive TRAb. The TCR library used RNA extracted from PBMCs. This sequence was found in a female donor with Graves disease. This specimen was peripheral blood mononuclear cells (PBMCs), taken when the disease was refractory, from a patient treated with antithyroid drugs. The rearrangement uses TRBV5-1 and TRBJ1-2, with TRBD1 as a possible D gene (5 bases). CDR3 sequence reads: CASSYNLPSQEAYYGYTF. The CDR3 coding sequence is TGCGCCAGCAGCTACAACCTCCCCTCACAGGAGGCTTACTATGGCTACACCTTC.